The text below deals with one T cell receptor beta chain. Its specificity is unknown. Deletions cut 2 bases from V and 5 bases from J, with 12 bases between. The CDR3 is made up of 14 amino acids. Germline-derived CDR1 and CDR2 are SGHTS and YDEGEE. This sample is part of a study of a mutant IDH1 vaccine in newly diagnosed glioma. Across the whole study: Beginning 4-6 weeks after radiotherapy alone, or with temozolomide cycles, vaccination took place. Sex distribution of treated patients was roughly 62% male and roughly 40% female; mean age was around 40 years. Study results and caveats: Vaccination elicited immune responses in approximately 92% of patients.

Data came from immunoSEQ multiplex PCR; TCRdb stores just in-frame clones and leaves some out. In the table there are about 40,000 clones, 84% of which are singletons. Stated time point: week 11, during vaccination. The study gave 300 ug of mutant IDH1 20-mer peptide per vaccine dose, with topical imiquimod. The sample was PBMCs, taken from a glioma patient whose treatment included an IDH1 peptide vaccine. The receptor was isolated from a man aged 35 to 55 with glioma. The rearrangement links TRBV5-8 to TRBJ2-3; D unresolved. CDR3 region: CASSFRVTLDTQYF. The CDR3 nucleotides are TGTGCCAGCAGCTTCCGGGTTACGCTAGATACGCAGTATTTT.